This T cell receptor (beta chain) is from a study of T cells after yellow fever vaccination. As for the study in general: The SMART-Seq v4 Ultra Low Input method served to prepare the low-cell-number fractions.

This clonotype was detected many times. The target antigen is unknown. Template-switching 5'RACE yielded the TCR cDNA; a universal primer site and UMIs were added in the process. TCRdb re-called the 5' RACE reads through MiXCR, storing one row per CDR3 protein. Of about 160,000 distinct CDR3 sequences listed, 5.5% to 7.5% are singletons. CDR3 length: 14 amino acids. V lost 3 bases and J lost 3; bases outside the gene matches: 1. Per germline, CDR1 MRHNA and CDR2 SNTAGT. Study outcomes and limitations: Reappearing after the booster were most of the clones from primary vaccination (96% CD4, 70% to 90% CD8).

The V and J genes are TRBV6-4 and TRBJ2-2; 7 bases are shared with TRBD1. The source material was CD4+ T cells sorted from PBMCs, sampled 4 to 6 days after the first yellow fever vaccination. This receptor was identified in a man younger than 30 who received the YFV17D yellow fever vaccine. The CDR3 is CASSDGTDTGELFF. DNA for the CDR3: TGTGCCAGCAGTGATGGGACAGACACCGGGGAGCTGTTTTTT.